The clone carrying this T cell receptor (beta chain) has a handful of counts. What it recognizes is unknown. The sample comes from a study of type 1 regulatory T cells. At the level of the study: T-allo10 is an in vitro-generated, Tr1-enriched CD4 T cell product specific for alloantigen. Overall study results and limits: Compared with non-type 1 regulatory T cells, type 1 regulatory T cells showed a more restricted TCR repertoire.

TCRdb recomputed calls from the reads with MiXCR, one row per CDR3 protein. The sample lists 65,000 to 80,000 distinct CDR3 sequences; around 20% were seen once. J lost 7 bases, V lost 2 bases, and 8 bases had no gene match. The CDR3 is 16 amino acids. The germline V gene encodes CDR1 SGDLS and CDR2 YYNGEE. The sequenced sample was cultured type 1 regulatory T (Tr1) cells, either the whole culture or a sorted fraction (not recorded which). The V and J genes are TRBV9 and TRBJ2-1; 11 nucleotides align to TRBD2. The clonotype comes from a human donor in good health. CDR3: CASSVLLAGVGNEQFF. CDR3 nucleotide sequence: TGTGCCAGCAGCGTTTTACTAGCGGGAGTTGGTAATGAGCAGTTCTTC. Complete variable domain (other parts from reference TRBV9 and TRBJ2-1): DSGVTQTPKHLITATGQRVTLRCSPRSGDLSVYWYQQSLDQGLQFLIQYYNGEERAKGNILERFSAQQFPDLHSELNLSSLELGDSALYFCASSVLLAGVGNEQFFGPGTRLTVL.